One sample yielded the 17 T cell receptor beta chains listed below, sequenced in a study of PD-L1 blockade in urothelial cancer. Stated time point: pretreatment peripheral blood. Only in-frame clones appear in the TCRdb table, and some are missing; sequencing was by immunoSEQ multiplex PCR. This sample yields tens of thousands of clones, of which 85% to 90% are seen a single time; approximately 15% belongs to the top ten. The sequenced sample was PBMCs, obtained around atezolizumab (anti-PD-L1) treatment. These receptors originate from a man aged 55 to 70 with urothelial cancer.

The V call is TRBV7-3, the J call TRBJ1-1; 7 nucleotides agree with TRBD1. Trimming took 0 bases from V and 5 from J; bases not matched to a gene: 3. Germline loops: CDR1 SGHTA, CDR2 FQGTGA. This CDR3 comprises 14 residues. The CDR3 nucleotides read TGTGCCAGCAGCTTAACAGGGGGCCGGACTGAAGCTTTCTTT. Amino acid sequence: CASSLTGGRTEAFF.

The J gene is TRBJ1-2, the V gene TRBV19; TRBD1 matches at 8 bases. The V gene end was trimmed by 7 bases and the J gene end by 8 bases; junction bases not matched to a gene: 9. The CDR3 spans 13 residues. Germline-derived CDR1 and CDR2 are LNHDA and SQIVND (reference sequence). The CDR3 region has the DNA TGTGCCAGTATAAAGCAGGGGGCGTACGGCTACACCTTC. Encoded protein: CASIKQGAYGYTF.

This clone is a singleton in its sample. The V and J genes are TRBV30 and TRBJ2-7; unclear D gene. This CDR3 comprises 11 residues. CDR1 and CDR2 (germline): GTSNPN, SVGIG (reference sequence). The V gene lost 5 bases and the J gene lost 4 bases, with 9 bases spanning the gap. CDR3 nucleotides: TGTGCCTGGGCCCGCGGTTACGAGCAGTACTTC. Its translation: CAWARGYEQYF.

V usage is TRBV4-1 and J usage is TRBJ2-1; the D gene is possibly TRBD2 (7 bases). V was shortened by 0 bases and J by 10 bases, with 16 bases between the two germline ends. The CDR3 has 15 amino acids. The germline gives CDR1 MGHRA, CDR2 YSYEKL. The CDR3 DNA reads TGCGCCAGCAGCCAAGAAGGGGGGGCAAGTTTGGAGCAGTTCTTC. Translating gives CASSQEGGASLEQFF.

The genes are TRBV7-3 and TRBJ1-5; TRBD1 is a possible D gene (6 bases). Germline V gene sequence: CDR1 SGHTA, CDR2 FQGTGA. This CDR3 contains 14 residues. V was shortened by 5 bases and J by 4 bases, with 12 bases between the two germline ends. The CDR3 sequence: CASSPQTGNQPQHF. The CDR3 region has the DNA TGTGCCAGCAGCCCCCAAACAGGGAATCAGCCCCAGCATTTT.

The chain carries TRBV11-3 and TRBJ2-2, with a possible D match to TRBD2 (7 bases). Germline-derived CDR1 and CDR2 are SGHNT and YENEEA. The CDR3 loop spans 16 amino acids. The germline V and J ends were trimmed by 2 bases and 3 bases, with 13 bases remaining between them. Here the CDR3 reads CASSLLQGGDTGELFF. As DNA, the CDR3 is TGTGCCAGCAGCTTACTACAGGGAGGGGACACCGGGGAGCTGTTTTTT.

The J gene is TRBJ2-7, the V gene TRBV5-1; 7 bases align to TRBD1. The V gene's germline CDR1 is SGHRS and CDR2 YFSETQ. The CDR3 is 15 residues long. The V segment lost 4 bases and the J segment 3 bases; nucleotides outside the gene matches: 10. This CDR3 is CASSPDRTLGYEQYF. Here the CDR3 DNA reads TGCGCCAGCAGCCCGGACAGGACTCTTGGCTACGAGCAGTACTTC.

V gene TRBV9 combines with J gene TRBJ2-7, with TRBD2 matching over 9 bases. The CDR3 contains 15 residues. V gave up 4 bases and J gave up 1 base; unmatched junction bases: 6. Germline values: CDR1 SGDLS, CDR2 YYNGEE. The CDR3 coding sequence is TGTGCCAGCAGCACCAACGCGGGAGGGTCCTACGAGCAGTACTTC. It encodes CASSTNAGGSYEQYF.

The V gene is TRBV11-2, the J gene TRBJ2-7; 8 bases fit TRBD1. CDR1 and CDR2 from the germline V gene are SGHAT and FQNNGV. The V segment lost 5 bases and the J segment 6 bases; nucleotides outside the gene matches: 6. The length of the CDR3 is 13 residues. CDR3 in amino acids: CASSRPGGREQYF. CDR3 bases: TGTGCCAGCAGCCGCCCAGGGGGCCGCGAGCAGTACTTC.

The genes are TRBV11-3 and TRBJ2-1; 9 positions agree with TRBD2. CDR1 and CDR2 from the germline V gene are SGHNT and YENEEA. Trimming at V came to 5 bases and at J to 7 bases, leaving 12 bases not matched to a gene. This CDR3 spans 16 amino acids. The CDR3 loop reads CASSPGPRGGPNEQFF. The CDR3 coding sequence is TGTGCCAGCAGCCCCGGCCCGCGGGGGGGCCCTAATGAGCAGTTCTTC.

This sequence joins TRBV5-4 and TRBJ2-1; 12 bases are a match to TRBD2. CDR3 length: 18 amino acids. Per germline, CDR1 SGHNT and CDR2 YYREEE (reference sequence). Losses at the gene ends were 4 bases for V and 8 bases for J; bases not matched to a gene: 16. The CDR3 loop is CASSARLAGAYSNDEQFF. DNA for the CDR3: TGTGCCAGCAGCGCCCGACTAGCGGGAGCTTACTCTAACGATGAGCAGTTCTTC.

A single count supports this clone. This rearrangement joins TRBV27 to TRBJ2-1; D ambiguous. This CDR3 spans 14 amino acids. V gave up 6 bases and J gave up 0 bases, with 9 bases separating them. Per germline, CDR1 MNHEY and CDR2 SMNVEV (reference sequence). CDR3 loop: CASRRLSSYNEQFF. CDR3 DNA: TGTGCCAGCAGACGACTCAGCTCCTACAATGAGCAGTTCTTC.

The table lists this clone with a count of one. The chain carries TRBV4-1 and TRBJ2-1; 7 bases match TRBD2. CDR1 MGHRA and CDR2 YSYEKL come from the germline V gene. V shed 4 bases and J 4 bases; nucleotides not matched to a gene: 7. The CDR3 is made up of 15 amino acids. The CDR3, as DNA: TGCGCCAGCAGCCTACTCGGGACTACATACAATGAGCAGTTCTTC. Translated, it gives CASSLLGTTYNEQFF.

The gene calls are TRBV29-1 and TRBJ1-5; D uncertain. CDR1 is SQVTM and CDR2 is ANQGSEA in the germline V gene. The V gene lost 4 bases and the J gene lost 2 bases, with 6 bases spanning the gap. This CDR3 region has 12 residues. Written as DNA, the CDR3 is TGCAGCGTTGGCCAGGGCAATCAGCCCCAGCATTTT. It is translated as CSVGQGNQPQHF.

The chain employs TRBV28 and TRBJ2-7; D unresolved. This CDR3 comprises 12 residues. Germline values: CDR1 MDHEN, CDR2 SYDVKM. Trimming cost V 7 bases and J 3 bases, with 10 bases left between them. The CDR3 sequence is CASTIHSYEQYF. DNA of the CDR3: TGTGCCAGCACCATTCACAGCTACGAGCAGTACTTC. The whole variable domain, remainder taken from reference TRBV28 and TRBJ2-7, is DVKVTQSSRYLVKRTGEKVFLECVQDMDHENMFWYRQDPGLGLRLIYFSYDVKMKEKGDIPEGYSVSREKKERFSLILESASTNQTSMYLCASTIHSYEQYFGPGTRLTVT.

V and J are TRBV7-9 and TRBJ1-1; D is undetermined. The CDR3 has 14 amino acids. V was pared by 2 bases and J by 6 bases, with 13 bases between. Per germline, CDR1 SEHNR and CDR2 FQNEAQ (reference sequence). The CDR3 region has the DNA TGTGCCAGCAGCTTAATGGTCGGGTATTCTGAAGCTTTCTTT. Protein sequence: CASSLMVGYSEAFF.

V gene TRBV5-8 combines with J gene TRBJ1-1; D remains unclear. Trimming cost V 4 bases and J 7 bases, with 20 bases left between them. Germline CDR1 is SGHTS and CDR2 is YDEGEE. The CDR3 length is 15 residues. The CDR3 sequence is CASSPVEGRLDEAFF. The CDR3 DNA is TGTGCCAGCAGCCCAGTGGAGGGCAGGCTCGATGAAGCTTTCTTT.